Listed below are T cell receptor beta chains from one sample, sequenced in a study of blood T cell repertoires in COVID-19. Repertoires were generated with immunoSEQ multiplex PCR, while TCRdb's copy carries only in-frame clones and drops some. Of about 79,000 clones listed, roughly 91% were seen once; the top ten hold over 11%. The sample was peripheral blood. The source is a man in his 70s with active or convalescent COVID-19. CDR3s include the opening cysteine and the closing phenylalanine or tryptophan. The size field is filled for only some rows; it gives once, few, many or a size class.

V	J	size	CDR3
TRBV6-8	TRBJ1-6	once	CASSSPPPRGVAFVPYNSPLHF
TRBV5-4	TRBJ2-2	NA	CASSLVARGGGELFF
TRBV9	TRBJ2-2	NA	CASSAGWDRGSGELFF
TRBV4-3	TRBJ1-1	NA	CASSQQYGTLNTEAFF
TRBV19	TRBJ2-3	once	CASSVGTSGSWYF
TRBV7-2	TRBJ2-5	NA	CASSFQGASGQETQYF
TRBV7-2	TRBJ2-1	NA	CASSLGGGSYNEQFF
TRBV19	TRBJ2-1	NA	CASSMRGYEQFF
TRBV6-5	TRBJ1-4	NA	CASSYSGQGGWEKLFF
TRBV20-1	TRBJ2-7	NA	CSASYSGSPYEQYF
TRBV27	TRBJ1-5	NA	CASSPGTVGQPQHF
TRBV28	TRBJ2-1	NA	CATGFSANEQFF
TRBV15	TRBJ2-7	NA	CATSRGQAAYEQYF
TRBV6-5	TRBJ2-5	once	CASEQREGQKTQYF
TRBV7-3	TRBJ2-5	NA	CASSLRASGQETQYF
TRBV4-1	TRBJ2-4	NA	CASSQGTAGALAKNIQYF
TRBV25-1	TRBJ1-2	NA	CASRGTGEVGGYTF
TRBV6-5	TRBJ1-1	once	CASTTGGQVAFF
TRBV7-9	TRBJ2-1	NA	CASSYGGQSSYNEQFF
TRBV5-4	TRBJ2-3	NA	CASSSALQGWEDTQYF
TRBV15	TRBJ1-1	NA	CATSRDGNRGGTEAFF
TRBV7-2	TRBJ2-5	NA	CASSSGGVRETQYF
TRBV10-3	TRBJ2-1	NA	CAISASGLFNEQFF
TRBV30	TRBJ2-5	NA	CAWSVGDRDQETQYF
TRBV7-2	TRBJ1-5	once	CASSLIGEGNQPQHF
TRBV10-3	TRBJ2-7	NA	CATRGGADYEQYF
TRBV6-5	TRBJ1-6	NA	CASSLELYNSPLHF
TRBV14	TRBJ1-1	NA	CASSQGTGGASFF
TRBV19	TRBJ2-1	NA	CASRPITSVVGNEQFF
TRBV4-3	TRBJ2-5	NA	CASSQGLAGGGETQYF
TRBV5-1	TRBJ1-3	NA	CASSPGTALGALSGNTIYF
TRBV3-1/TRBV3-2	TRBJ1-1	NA	CASSPASNTEAFF
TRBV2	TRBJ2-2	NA	CAIRSGSSIAGELFF
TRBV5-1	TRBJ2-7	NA	CASSLGAGGAGEQYF
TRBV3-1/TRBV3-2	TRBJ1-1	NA	CASSPSGFNTEAFF
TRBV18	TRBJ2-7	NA	CASSPKVRGEQYF
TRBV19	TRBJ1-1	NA	CASSISQGGTEAFF
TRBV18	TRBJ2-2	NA	CASSPVRGINTGELFF
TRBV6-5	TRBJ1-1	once	CASNSGLRTEAFF